One and the same sample provided the 5 T cell receptor beta chains below, sequenced in a study of T cells of healthy individuals. Using its own MiXCR run on the 5' RACE reads, TCRdb lists one record per CDR3 protein. The table shows over 95,000 distinct CDR3 sequences, with roughly a sixth occurring only once. These receptors were collected from a human donor in good health.

The chain combines TRBV7-2 with TRBJ1-1, with D possibly being TRBD1 (5 bases). This CDR3 region has 13 residues. Trimming left V 7 bases short and J 0 bases short, with 9 bases between. The germline gives CDR1 SGHTA, CDR2 FQGNSA. The CDR3 DNA is TGTGCCAGCAAGGGGCAGCTGAACACTGAAGCTTTCTTT. Protein: CASKGQLNTEAFF.

In this sample, this clonotype turned up a few times. This rearrangement joins TRBV7-9 to TRBJ1-5, with TRBD1 identical over 7 bases. V trimming: 5 bases; J trimming: 5 bases; junction bases outside the gene matches: 3. This CDR3 comprises 13 residues. Germline CDR1 is SEHNR and CDR2 is FQNEAQ (reference sequence). The CDR3 DNA reads TGTGCCAGCAGCCCCGACAGGGATCAGCCCCAGCATTTT. This encodes CASSPDRDQPQHF.

About this clonotype: Germline is not matched at one junction end, which may reflect a read error. The chain couples TRBV6-2 or TRBV6-3 to TRBJ2-4, with D possibly being TRBD1 or TRBD2 (5 bases each). There are 13 residues in the CDR3. Germline lookup yields CDR1 MNHEY and CDR2 SVGEGT. Written as DNA, the CDR3 is TGTGCCAGCACTTACTCGGGGCAGCACATTCAGTACTTC. It yields the protein CASTYSGQHIQYF.

This clonotype was detected a few times. The chain links TRBV6-5 to TRBJ1-5; no clear D. This CDR3 spans 14 amino acids. V was cut by 2 bases and J by 7 bases, with 12 bases left in between. The V gene's germline CDR1 is MNHEY and CDR2 SVGAGI. CDR3 nucleotide sequence: TGTGCCAGCAGTTACACAAAAGGCTGGCAGCCCCAGCATTTT. Protein product: CASSYTKGWQPQHF.

The chain combines TRBV10-3 with TRBJ2-7; 10 positions match TRBD1. Germline V gives CDR1 ENHRY, CDR2 SYGVKD. The CDR3 is 16 amino acids. Losses at the gene ends were 3 bases for V and 2 bases for J; bases not matched to a gene: 7. CDR3 in amino acids: CAISDLGQGKAYEQYF. As DNA, the CDR3 is TGTGCCATCAGTGACTTGGGACAGGGGAAGGCCTACGAGCAGTACTTC.